The 22 T cell receptor beta chains given below trace back to one sample, sequenced in a study of post-analysis software for immune sequencing data. Unique molecular identifiers were present in the TCR beta cDNA libraries. TCRdb used MiXCR to reprocess the PCR reads, holding one entry per CDR3 protein. This sample has almost 700,000 distinct CDR3 sequences; approximately 60% occur once, and the top ten carry approximately 11%. No antigen has been assigned to these receptors. General study results and limits: Controls had lower frequencies than patients of four or five TRBV segments, which included TRBV5-6, TRBV5-1 and TRBV20-1.

The sequencing input was blood. These receptor sequences come from a girl aged 2 to 10 with multiple sclerosis.

The sample holds a few counts of this clonotype. The V and J genes are TRBV7-2 and TRBJ2-7; TRBD2 matches 7 bases. The CDR3 covers 18 residues. The V and J ends lost 5 bases and 10 bases, in that order; junction bases with no gene match: 26. Looked up from germline, CDR1 is SGHTA and CDR2 is FQGNSA. The DNA of the CDR3 is TGTGCCAGCAGCCCCTCAGGGAGAGGCGCGGGGGTATCAGTGACTCAGTACTTC. Its protein is CASSPSGRGAGVSVTQYF. The full variable domain, with the rest looked up from reference TRBV7-2 and TRBJ2-7, is GAGVSQSPSNKVTEKGKDVELRCDPISGHTALYWYRQSLGQGLEFLIYFQGNSAPDKSGLPSDRFSAERTGGSVSTLTIQRTQQEDSAVYLCASSPSGRGAGVSVTQYFGPGTRLTVT.

The chain recombines TRBV20-1 with TRBJ2-7, with 11 bases fitting TRBD2. The CDR3 loop spans 15 amino acids. Germline trimming cut 5 bases from V and 1 base from J; bases unmatched to any gene: 7. Germline CDR1 is DFQATT and CDR2 is SNEGSKA (reference sequence). As DNA, the CDR3 is TGCAGTGCTCCCCGACTAGCGGGAAATTCCTACGAGCAGTACTTC. It encodes CSAPRLAGNSYEQYF.

The V and J genes are TRBV6-5 and TRBJ1-1; D not certain. Germline V CDR1 and CDR2: MNHEY, SVGAGI. The V end lost 5 bases, the J end lost 12 bases, and 16 bases lay between the germline ends. The CDR3 spans 12 residues. CDR3 sequence: CASSPRTGRTFF. The CDR3 DNA follows: TGTGCCAGCAGTCCTCGGACTGGGAGAACTTTCTTT.

This clonotype was seen a few times. This chain connects TRBV27 to TRBJ2-1; unclear D gene. This CDR3 contains 16 residues. CDR1 and CDR2 (germline): MNHEY, SMNVEV (reference sequence). V lost 3 bases to trimming and J lost 0 bases, with 12 bases between them. CDR3 DNA: TGTGCCAGCAGTTTTCGGCTTCGCTACTCCTACAATGAGCAGTTCTTC. This gives the protein CASSFRLRYSYNEQFF.

The gene calls are TRBV13 and TRBJ2-3; TRBD2 might be the D (6 bases). This CDR3 has 15 residues. With 5 bases removed from V and 2 bases from J, the gap between germline ends came to 14 bases. CDR1 is PRHDT and CDR2 is FYEKMQ in the germline V gene (reference sequence). CDR3 amino acids: CASSPNSGATDTQYF. Written as DNA, the CDR3 is TGTGCCAGCAGCCCTAATAGCGGAGCCACAGATACGCAGTATTTT.

This rearrangement joins TRBV5-6 to TRBJ2-3; TRBD1 might be the D (6 bases). This CDR3 is 13 amino acids long. Germline CDR1 is SGHDT and CDR2 is YYEEEE. Trimming stripped 4 bases from V and 4 bases from J, with 10 bases between. In DNA form, the CDR3 reads TGTGCCAGCAGCGAACAGGGACCAGATACGCAGTATTTT. Its protein is CASSEQGPDTQYF.

V is TRBV29-1 and J is TRBJ2-3; the match to TRBD2 covers 9 bases. Germline V gene sequence: CDR1 SQVTM, CDR2 ANQGSEA. The CDR3 is 16 residues long. The ends lost 7 bases at V and 0 bases at J; junction bases unmatched: 11. CDR3: CSARPTSGSSTDTQYF. CDR3 DNA: TGCAGCGCCCGCCCGACTAGCGGTTCTAGCACAGATACGCAGTATTTT.

The rearrangement joins TRBV7-2 to TRBJ2-2, with D possibly being TRBD1 (6 bases). The germline V gene has CDR1 SGHTA and CDR2 FQGNSA. The CDR3 extends over 14 amino acids. V gave up 8 bases and J gave up 3 bases, with 13 bases separating them. As DNA, the CDR3 is TGTGCCAGCGGCAACAGGGCTTACACCGGGGAGCTGTTTTTT. This codes for CASGNRAYTGELFF.

The chain links TRBV29-1 to TRBJ2-3; D unresolved. From germline, CDR1 is SQVTM and CDR2 ANQGSEA. Between the trimmed V and J ends, which lost 3 bases and 5 bases, there was a span of 6 bases. This CDR3 spans 11 amino acids. The CDR3 nucleotides read TGCAGCGTTGATCGGAAAGATACGCAGTATTTT. Translating it yields CSVDRKDTQYF.

CDR3 bases: TGCAGTGTCACAAGCGGTATGAACACTGAAGCTTTCTTT. As protein: CSVTSGMNTEAFF. The rearrangement uses TRBV29-1 and TRBJ1-1; D unresolved. CDR3 length equals 13 residues. Germline CDR1 reads SQVTM; CDR2 reads ANQGSEA.

There are a few counts of this clonotype. V is TRBV4-2 and J is TRBJ2-7; TRBD2 agrees at 8 bases. The germline V gene encodes CDR1 LGHNA and CDR2 YNFKEQ. Germline trimming cut 0 bases from V and 0 bases from J; bases unmatched to any gene: 13. The CDR3 covers 19 residues. The CDR3 sequence is CASSQDLGASGPSSYEQYF. The DNA of the CDR3 is TGTGCCAGCAGCCAAGATCTGGGGGCTAGCGGGCCTAGCTCCTACGAGCAGTACTTC.

The V call is TRBV10-3, the J call TRBJ2-1, with a weak D call TRBD2 (5 bases). V gave up 3 bases and J gave up 5 bases, with 14 bases separating them. CDR1 and CDR2 (germline): ENHRY, SYGVKD. The CDR3 contains 15 residues. This CDR3 is CAISDPLASHNEQFF. CDR3 DNA sequence: TGTGCCATCAGTGATCCACTGGCTAGCCACAATGAGCAGTTCTTC.

The chain has TRBV5-1 and TRBJ1-5; a weak D match, TRBD1 (5 bases). Germline V gives CDR1 SGHRS, CDR2 YFSETQ. This CDR3 is built from 15 residues. V was shortened by 0 bases and J by 0 bases, with 7 bases between the two germline ends. The CDR3, as DNA: TGCGCCAGCAGCTTGGGGGGGGTTAGCAATCAGCCCCAGCATTTT. Translated, it gives CASSLGGVSNQPQHF.

The V call is TRBV6-1, the J call TRBJ2-1; TRBD1 matches 7 bases. V was clipped by 2 bases and J by 4 bases; unmatched bases: 5. The CDR3 loop spans 15 amino acids. Germline CDR1 and CDR2: MNHNS and SASEGT. CDR3 protein: CASSERDSFYNEQFF. In nucleotides, the CDR3 is TGTGCCAGCAGTGAACGGGACAGCTTTTACAATGAGCAGTTCTTC.

This clonotype was observed a single time. Germline is not matched at one junction end, which may reflect a read error. The chain combines TRBV6-4 with TRBJ1-1, with a weak D call TRBD1 (6 bases). The length of the CDR3 is 14 residues. CDR1 and CDR2 from the germline V gene are MRHNA and SNTAGT. In nucleotides, the CDR3 is TGTGCCAGCAGATTTCTGGCGGGGGCCACTGGAGCTTTCTTT. Translation: CASRFLAGATGAFF.

This CDR3 is CASSLASQGWEQYF. CDR3 DNA sequence: TGTGCCAGCAGCTTGGCCTCACAGGGGTGGGAGCAGTACTTC. The chain carries TRBV5-5 and TRBJ2-5; TRBD1 matches 7 bases. V lost 0 bases, J lost 11 bases, and 10 bases stayed unmatched. The CDR3 is made up of 14 amino acids. Germline lookup yields CDR1 SGHKS and CDR2 YYEKEE (reference sequence).

The chain employs TRBV20-1 and TRBJ1-4; possibly TRBD1 for D (6 bases). The V end lost 5 bases, the J end lost 7 bases, and 17 bases lay between the germline ends. The CDR3 has 14 residues. Per the germline V gene, CDR1 is DFQATT and CDR2 is SNEGSKA (reference sequence). This chain's CDR3 is CSAFSQMGAEKLFF. CDR3 bases: TGCAGTGCTTTTAGTCAGATGGGGGCTGAAAAACTGTTTTTT.

The chain links TRBV7-9 to TRBJ2-1; 9 nucleotides align to TRBD1. The germline CDR1 and CDR2 sequences are SEHNR and FQNEAQ (reference sequence). The CDR3 extends over 15 amino acids. Trimming cost V 4 bases and J 6 bases; bases outside gene matches: 7. The CDR3 nucleotides are TGTGCCAGCAGCTACCGACAGGGGGTTTTCAATGAGCAGTTCTTC. Protein product: CASSYRQGVFNEQFF.

This clonotype was detected a few times. The chain recombines TRBV20-1 with TRBJ2-7; 9 bases agree with TRBD1. Per the germline V gene, CDR1 is DFQATT and CDR2 is SNEGSKA (reference sequence). J lost 6 bases, V lost 3 bases, and 6 bases had no gene match. The CDR3 has 13 amino acids. In nucleotides, the CDR3 is TGCAGTGCTAGCCGGGACAGGGCGTCCGAGCAGTACTTC. Translation gives CSASRDRASEQYF.

V usage is TRBV11-2 and J usage is TRBJ2-1; 7 bases line up with TRBD2. Germline trimming cut 3 bases from V and 4 bases from J; bases unmatched to any gene: 12. Germline V gives CDR1 SGHAT, CDR2 FQNNGV. CDR3 size: 17 residues. CDR3 sequence (DNA): TGTGCCAGCAGCTTGGAAGGGGCGGGGGTCTTTTACAATGAGCAGTTCTTC. The encoded protein is CASSLEGAGVFYNEQFF.

The chain carries TRBV5-6 and TRBJ2-3; 14 bases line up with TRBD2. The germline V gene encodes CDR1 SGHDT and CDR2 YYEEEE. The junction had 5 bases not matched to a gene; V was cut back by 4 bases and J by 4 bases. The CDR3 is made up of 16 amino acids. The CDR3 loop reads CASSGGLAGVPDTQYF. CDR3 in DNA: TGTGCCAGCAGCGGGGGACTAGCGGGGGTCCCAGATACGCAGTATTTT.

V and J are TRBV6-6 and TRBJ2-7; TRBD1 agrees at 11 bases. The CDR3 has 15 residues. V gave up 5 bases and J gave up 3 bases; unmatched junction bases: 6. The germline gives CDR1 MNHNY, CDR2 SVGAGI (reference sequence). The CDR3 sequence: CASSTGQGAGYEQYF. CDR3 in DNA: TGTGCCAGCAGTACAGGACAGGGGGCCGGCTACGAGCAGTACTTC.